These 10 T cell receptor beta chains were sequenced from one sample in a study of T cell responses to AZD1222 COVID-19 vaccine (dated by TCRdb to the early 2020s). The time point label for this specimen denotes: baseline before first vaccination. The label giving this sample's treatment or condition can be read as: meningococcal conjugate vaccine given as trial control. Receptor amplification or capture employed the immunoSEQ multiplex PCR assay. The table was pulled from immuneACCESS by TCRdb, which kept in-frame rearrangements only. Such tables lose some clones; where checked, under half of the loss comes from unresolved V genes, and the rest has no known cause. The sample contains approximately 120,000 clones, about 89% of them found a single time. The top ten constitute around 10% of the sample. The specimen comprised peripheral blood, sampled on day 0 of MenACWY control vaccination. These receptors came from an adult in good health.

This rearrangement joins TRBV11-3 to TRBJ2-2; no clear D gene. In germline, CDR1 is SGHNT, CDR2 YENEEA. The V end was cut by 4 bases, the J end by 6 bases, with 18 bases between. CDR3 length: 16 residues. The CDR3 DNA sequence: TGTGCCAGCAGCTCTCGGCCCCGTGGTTCATCCGGGGAGCTGTTTTTT. This sequence encodes CASSSRPRGSSGELFF.

V usage is TRBV2 and J usage is TRBJ1-2; TRBD1 aligns across 8 bases. Losses at the gene ends were 6 bases for V and 3 bases for J; bases not matched to a gene: 6. In germline, CDR1 is SNHLY, CDR2 FYNNEI. The CDR3 sequence is 14 residues long. The chain's CDR3 is CASSATGVDYGYTF. Written as DNA, the CDR3 is TGTGCCAGCAGCGCGACAGGGGTCGACTATGGCTACACCTTC.

The CDR3 here is CASTGSSGNTIYF. DNA for the CDR3: TGTGCCAGCACTGGGAGCTCTGGAAACACCATATATTTT. The gene calls are TRBV6-5 and TRBJ1-3; D gene ambiguous. The CDR3 is 13 amino acids. Germline V lookup: CDR1 MNHEY, CDR2 SVGAGI. Trimming shortened V by 7 bases and J by 0 bases, and 7 bases separated the two germline ends.

The rearrangement links TRBV7-2 to TRBJ1-1; D is unresolved. V was shortened by 5 bases and J by 5 bases, with 15 bases between the two germline ends. Germline V gene lookup returns CDR1 SGHTA and CDR2 FQGNSA. The CDR3 spans 14 residues. CDR3 protein: CASSPGVVGTEAFF. CDR3 nucleotide sequence: TGTGCCAGCAGCCCAGGTGTGGTAGGGACTGAAGCTTTCTTT. The variable domain in full, with the rest retrieved from reference TRBV7-2 and TRBJ1-1, is GAGVSQSPSNKVTEKGKDVELRCDPISGHTALYWYRQSLGQGLEFLIYFQGNSAPDKSGLPSDRFSAERTGGSVSTLTIQRTQQEDSAVYLCASSPGVVGTEAFFGQGTRLTVV.

Details on this clone: Within the sample, other DNA sequences also encode this same CDR3. The genes are TRBV2 and TRBJ2-1; the D gene is possibly TRBD2 (6 bases). Germline V gives CDR1 SNHLY, CDR2 FYNNEI. CDR3 length: 13 residues. The V end was cut by 4 bases, the J end by 5 bases, with 9 bases between. This CDR3 is CASSGAGNNEQFF. Here the CDR3 DNA reads TGTGCCAGCAGTGGTGCGGGGAACAATGAGCAGTTCTTC.

The rearrangement uses TRBV6-1 and TRBJ1-5, with D perhaps TRBD1 (5 bases). Germline V gene lookup returns CDR1 MNHNS and CDR2 SASEGT. Trimming pared 5 bases from V and 1 base from J, leaving 15 bases between. CDR3 length equals 16 residues. In DNA, the CDR3 is TGTGCCAGCAGTAAAGTCAGACAGCAGAGCAATCAGCCCCAGCATTTT. Protein product: CASSKVRQQSNQPQHF.

The V and J genes are TRBV6-5 and TRBJ1-1; no firm D call. V lost 2 bases, J lost 6 bases, and 13 bases lay in between. There are 14 residues in the CDR3. Germline V gene lookup returns CDR1 MNHEY and CDR2 SVGAGI. The CDR3 DNA sequence: TGTGCCAGCAGTTACGATTCGGCCGAATCTGAAGCTTTCTTT. The encoded protein is CASSYDSAESEAFF.

The CDR3 DNA follows: TGTGCCACCAGTGACCCAAGGACTAGTGGGGGGTTGGGGCAGTTCTTC. Its translation: CATSDPRTSGGLGQFF. This chain connects TRBV24-1 to TRBJ2-1; the match to TRBD2 covers 7 bases. There are 16 residues in the CDR3. J lost 12 bases, V lost 4 bases, and 17 bases had no gene match. In germline, CDR1 is KGHDR, CDR2 SFDVKD.

This clone appeared a few times. The rearrangement links TRBV9 to TRBJ2-7; D is possibly TRBD1 or TRBD2 (5 bases each). Trimming removed 7 bases from V and 7 bases from J, with 30 bases in between. The CDR3 sequence is 17 residues long. The germline V gene encodes CDR1 SGDLS and CDR2 YYNGEE. The CDR3 region has the DNA TGTGCCAGCCCGGTGAAAGGGTGCCGGGACGACGGGTGTGAGCAGTACTTC. Translated: CASPVKGCRDDGCEQYF.

The chain combines TRBV7-3 with TRBJ2-1, with 9 bases aligning to TRBD2. CDR1 and CDR2 from the germline V gene are SGHTA and FQGTGA. The CDR3 has 16 residues. Germline trimming cut 2 bases from V and 4 bases from J; bases unmatched to any gene: 6. In DNA, the CDR3 is TGTGCCAGCAGCTTACAGGCGGGAGGGCCTTACAATGAGCAGTTCTTC. Translation: CASSLQAGGPYNEQFF.